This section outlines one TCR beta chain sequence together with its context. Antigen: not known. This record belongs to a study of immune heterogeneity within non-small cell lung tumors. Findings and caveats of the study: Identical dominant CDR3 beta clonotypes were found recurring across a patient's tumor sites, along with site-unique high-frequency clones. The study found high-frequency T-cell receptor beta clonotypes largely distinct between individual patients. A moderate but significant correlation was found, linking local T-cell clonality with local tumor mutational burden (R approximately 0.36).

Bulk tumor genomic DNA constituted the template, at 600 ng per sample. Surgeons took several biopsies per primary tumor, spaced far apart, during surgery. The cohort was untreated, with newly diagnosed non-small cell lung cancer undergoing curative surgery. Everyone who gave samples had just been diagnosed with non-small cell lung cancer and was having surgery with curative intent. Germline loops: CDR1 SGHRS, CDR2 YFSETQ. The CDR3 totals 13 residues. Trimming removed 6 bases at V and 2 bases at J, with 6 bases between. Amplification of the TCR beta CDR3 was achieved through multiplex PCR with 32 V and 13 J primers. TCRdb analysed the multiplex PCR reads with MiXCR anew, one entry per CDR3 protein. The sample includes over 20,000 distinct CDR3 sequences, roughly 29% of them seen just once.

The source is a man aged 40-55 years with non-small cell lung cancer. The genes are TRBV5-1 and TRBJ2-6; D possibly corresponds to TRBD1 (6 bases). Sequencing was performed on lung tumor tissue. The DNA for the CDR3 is TGCGCCAGCACAGGGGCTGGGGCCAACGTCCTGACTTTC. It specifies CASTGAGANVLTF.